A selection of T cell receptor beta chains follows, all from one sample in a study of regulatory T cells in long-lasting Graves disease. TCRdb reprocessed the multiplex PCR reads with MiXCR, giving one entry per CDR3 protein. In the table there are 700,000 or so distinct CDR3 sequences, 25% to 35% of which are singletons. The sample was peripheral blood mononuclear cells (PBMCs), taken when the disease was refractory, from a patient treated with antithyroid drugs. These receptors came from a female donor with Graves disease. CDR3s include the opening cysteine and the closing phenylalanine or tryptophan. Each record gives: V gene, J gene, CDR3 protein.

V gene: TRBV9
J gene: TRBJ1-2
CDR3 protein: CASSVATGAQYGYTF

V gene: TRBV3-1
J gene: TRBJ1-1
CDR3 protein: CASSQIPPPGATEAFF

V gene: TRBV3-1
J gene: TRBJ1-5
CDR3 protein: CASSQGTGSNQPQHF

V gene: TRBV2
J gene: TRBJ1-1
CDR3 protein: CASSESRRSVAFF

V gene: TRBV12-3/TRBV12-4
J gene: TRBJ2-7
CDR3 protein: CASKKERSYEQYF

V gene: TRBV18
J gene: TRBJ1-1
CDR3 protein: CASSPPRGTGETEAFF

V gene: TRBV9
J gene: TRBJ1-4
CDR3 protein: CASSVSPSTGGEKLFF

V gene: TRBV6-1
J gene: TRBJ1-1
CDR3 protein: CASFRTTNTEAFF

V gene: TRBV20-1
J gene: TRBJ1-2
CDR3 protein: CSASPVRDYGYTF

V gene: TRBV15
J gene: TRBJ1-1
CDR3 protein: CATSRAVRLGTEAFF

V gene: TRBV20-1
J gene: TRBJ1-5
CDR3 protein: CSAEGGQGASNQPQHF

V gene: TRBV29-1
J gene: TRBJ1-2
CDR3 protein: CSVDDLDRGSLYGYTF

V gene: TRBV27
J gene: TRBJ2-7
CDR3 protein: CASSTIAGLYEQYF

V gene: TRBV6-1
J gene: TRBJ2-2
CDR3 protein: CASSPTPGTTGELFF

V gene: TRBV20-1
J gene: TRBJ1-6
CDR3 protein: CSASRTARGYSPLHF

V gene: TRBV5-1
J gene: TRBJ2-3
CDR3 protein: CASSPGTTTDTQYF

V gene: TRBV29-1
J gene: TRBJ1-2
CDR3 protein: CSVGQGFNYGYTF

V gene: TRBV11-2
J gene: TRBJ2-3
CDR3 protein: CASSLFPGTGDTQYF

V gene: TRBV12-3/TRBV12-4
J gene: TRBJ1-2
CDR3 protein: CASSLRSGDLGYTF

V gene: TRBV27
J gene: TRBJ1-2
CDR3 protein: CASSPQGWGYTF

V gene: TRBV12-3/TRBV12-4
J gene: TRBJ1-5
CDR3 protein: CASSYPPARRAAQPQHF

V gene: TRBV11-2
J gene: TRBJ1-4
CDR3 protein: CASSPPGGPSEKLFF

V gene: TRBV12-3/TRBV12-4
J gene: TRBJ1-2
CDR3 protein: CASTRHEGNYGYTF

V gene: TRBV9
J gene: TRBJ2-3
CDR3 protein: CASSVAGESADTQYF

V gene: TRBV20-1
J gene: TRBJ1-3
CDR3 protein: CSAATGGDRVTYSGNTIYF

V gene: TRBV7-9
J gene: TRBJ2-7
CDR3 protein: CASSSDRTSYEQYF

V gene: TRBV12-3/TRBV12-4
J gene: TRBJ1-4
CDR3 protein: CASSPMATNEKLFF

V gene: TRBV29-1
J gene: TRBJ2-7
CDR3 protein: CSVETDKTYEQYF

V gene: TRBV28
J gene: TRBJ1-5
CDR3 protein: CASSGSRGNQPQHF

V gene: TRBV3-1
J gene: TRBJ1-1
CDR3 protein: CASSHGQSEAFF

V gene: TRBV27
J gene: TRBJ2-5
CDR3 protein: CASSPTSGEENQYF

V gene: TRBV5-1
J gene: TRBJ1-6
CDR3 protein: CTSSWDYNSPLHF

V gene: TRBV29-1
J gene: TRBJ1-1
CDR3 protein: CSVGERMNTEAFF

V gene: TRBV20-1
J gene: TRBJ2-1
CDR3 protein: CSVAWDSRNEQFF

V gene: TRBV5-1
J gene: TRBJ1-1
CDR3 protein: CASSLDFLAGALSGTEAFF

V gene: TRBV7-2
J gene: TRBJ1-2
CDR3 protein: CASTLNPTELYGYTF

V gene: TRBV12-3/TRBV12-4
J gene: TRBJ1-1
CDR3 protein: CASSTQMNTEAFF

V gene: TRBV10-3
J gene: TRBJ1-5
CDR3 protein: CAISGDGAQPQHF

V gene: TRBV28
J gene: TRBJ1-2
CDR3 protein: CAISLRDSVRYTF

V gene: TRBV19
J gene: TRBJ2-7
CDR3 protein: CASSAGQGDEQYF

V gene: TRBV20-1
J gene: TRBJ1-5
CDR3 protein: CSARERDRINQPQHF

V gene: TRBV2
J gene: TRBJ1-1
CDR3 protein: CASSHLLGGTEAFF

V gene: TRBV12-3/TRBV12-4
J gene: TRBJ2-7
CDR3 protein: CASSLYPGQVPYEQYF

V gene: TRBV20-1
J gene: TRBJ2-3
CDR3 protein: CSAEGHKAGVTDTQYF

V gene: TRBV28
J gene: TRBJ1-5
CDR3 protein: CASSELGATPNQPQHF

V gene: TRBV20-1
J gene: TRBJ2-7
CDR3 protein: CSARAPGDYEQYF

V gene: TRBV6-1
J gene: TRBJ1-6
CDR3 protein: CASRGQANNSPLHF

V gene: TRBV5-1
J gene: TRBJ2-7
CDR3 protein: CASSLRTSGSIYEQYF

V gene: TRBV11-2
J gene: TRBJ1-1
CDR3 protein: CASSFPGLGAFF

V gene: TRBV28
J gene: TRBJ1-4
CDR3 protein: CASSRGGREKLFF

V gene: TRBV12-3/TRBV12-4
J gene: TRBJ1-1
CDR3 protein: CASSLLRLNTEAFF

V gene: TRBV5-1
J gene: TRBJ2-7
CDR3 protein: CASTLPGTYEQYF

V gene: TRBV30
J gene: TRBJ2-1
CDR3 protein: CAWSPANEQFF

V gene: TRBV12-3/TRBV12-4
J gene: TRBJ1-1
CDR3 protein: CASSFGASTEAFF

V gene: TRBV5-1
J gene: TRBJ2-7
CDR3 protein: CASSKTRYEQYF

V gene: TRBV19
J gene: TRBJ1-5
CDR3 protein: CASSRGQGNQPQHF

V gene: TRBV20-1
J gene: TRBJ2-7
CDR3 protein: CSAERLAVSYEQYF

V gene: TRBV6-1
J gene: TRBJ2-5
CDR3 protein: CATTPTQETQYF

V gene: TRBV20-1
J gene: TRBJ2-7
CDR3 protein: CSASYPLAGHYEQYF